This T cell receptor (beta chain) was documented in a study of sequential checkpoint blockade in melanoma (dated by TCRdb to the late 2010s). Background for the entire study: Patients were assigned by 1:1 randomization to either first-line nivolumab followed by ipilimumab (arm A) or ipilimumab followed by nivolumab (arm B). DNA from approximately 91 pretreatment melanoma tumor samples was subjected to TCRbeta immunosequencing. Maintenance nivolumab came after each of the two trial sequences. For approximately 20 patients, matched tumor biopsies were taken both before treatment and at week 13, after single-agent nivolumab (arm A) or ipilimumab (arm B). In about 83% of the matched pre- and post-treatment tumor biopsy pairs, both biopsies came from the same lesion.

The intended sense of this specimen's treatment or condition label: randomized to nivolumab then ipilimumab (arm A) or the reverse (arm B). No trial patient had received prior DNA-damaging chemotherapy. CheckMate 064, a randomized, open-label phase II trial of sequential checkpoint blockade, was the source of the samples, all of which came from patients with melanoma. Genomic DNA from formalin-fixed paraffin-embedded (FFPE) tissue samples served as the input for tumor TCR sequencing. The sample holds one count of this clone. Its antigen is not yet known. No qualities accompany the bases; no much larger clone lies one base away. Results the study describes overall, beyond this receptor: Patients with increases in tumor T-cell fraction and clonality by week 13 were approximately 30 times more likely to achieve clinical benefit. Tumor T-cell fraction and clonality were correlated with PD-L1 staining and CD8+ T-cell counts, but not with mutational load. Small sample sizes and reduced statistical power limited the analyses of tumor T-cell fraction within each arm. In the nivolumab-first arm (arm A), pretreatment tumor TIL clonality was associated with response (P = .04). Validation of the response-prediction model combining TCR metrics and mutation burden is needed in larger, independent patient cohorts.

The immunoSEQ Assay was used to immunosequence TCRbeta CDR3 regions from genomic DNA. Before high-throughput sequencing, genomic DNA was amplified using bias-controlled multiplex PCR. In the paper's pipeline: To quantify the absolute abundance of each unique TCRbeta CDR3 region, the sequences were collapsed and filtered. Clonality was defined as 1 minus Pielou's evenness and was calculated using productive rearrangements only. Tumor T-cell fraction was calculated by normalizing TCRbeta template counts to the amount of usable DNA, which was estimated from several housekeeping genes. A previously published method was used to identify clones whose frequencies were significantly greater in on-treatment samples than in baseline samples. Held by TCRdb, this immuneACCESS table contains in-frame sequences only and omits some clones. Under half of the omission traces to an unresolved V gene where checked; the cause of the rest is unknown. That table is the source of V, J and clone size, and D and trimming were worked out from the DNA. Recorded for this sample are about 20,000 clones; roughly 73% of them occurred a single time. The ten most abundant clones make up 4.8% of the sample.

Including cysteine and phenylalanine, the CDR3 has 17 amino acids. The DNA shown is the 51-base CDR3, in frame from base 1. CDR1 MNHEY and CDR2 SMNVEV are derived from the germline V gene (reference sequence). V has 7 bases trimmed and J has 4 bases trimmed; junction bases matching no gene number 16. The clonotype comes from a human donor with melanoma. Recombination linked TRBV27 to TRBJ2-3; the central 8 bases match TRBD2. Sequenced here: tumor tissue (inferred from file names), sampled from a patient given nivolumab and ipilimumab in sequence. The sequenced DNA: TGTGCCAGCACACCCTCCACCGGGACTAGTAGGGCAGATACGCAGTATTTT. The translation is CASTPSTGTSRADTQYF.